These 8 T cell receptor beta chains originate from one sample sequenced in a study of blood T cell repertoires in COVID-19. Clones were read by immunoSEQ multiplex PCR, and TCRdb kept only the in-frame ones, dropping some. The table has roughly 200,000 clones, about 80% seen once. The sample consisted of PBMCs or T cells enriched from blood (not recorded which). The source is a woman in her fifties or sixties who had been exposed to COVID-19.

The CDR3 DNA reads as TGTGCCAGCAGTGGGAAGGTTGGGGGAGGGTCACCCCTCCACTTT. Translated, it gives CASSGKVGGGSPLHF. The V and J genes are TRBV3-1 (or the pseudogene TRBV3-2) and TRBJ1-6, with D possibly being TRBD1 (5 bases). This CDR3 is built from 15 residues. Per germline, CDR1 LGHDT and CDR2 YNNKEL (reference sequence). V dropped 6 bases and J dropped 10 bases, with 19 bases sitting between them.

This sequence joins TRBV7-9 and TRBJ2-5; TRBD1 aligns across 7 bases. V shed 2 bases, J shed 5 bases, and the junction held 8 bases outside the gene matches. CDR1 is SEHNR, CDR2 FQNEAQ, per germline (reference sequence). CDR3 length: 15 residues. The CDR3 loop reads CASSLSAQGFETQYF. In nucleotides, the CDR3 is TGTGCCAGCAGCTTATCGGCACAGGGGTTTGAGACCCAGTACTTC.

This rearrangement joins TRBV19 to TRBJ2-3; 10 bases align to TRBD1. V lost 5 bases to trimming and J lost 1 base; unmatched junction nucleotides: 12. The V gene's germline CDR1 is LNHDA and CDR2 SQIVND (reference sequence). CDR3 length equals 18 residues. CDR3 in amino acids: CASSPRQGANYRTDTQYF. CDR3 nucleotide sequence: TGTGCCAGTAGTCCTCGACAGGGGGCTAATTACCGCACAGATACGCAGTATTTT.

The CDR3: CASSLDGGASYEQYF. The CDR3 DNA sequence: TGTGCCAGCAGCTTAGATGGCGGGGCCTCCTACGAGCAGTACTTC. The chain links TRBV7-2 to TRBJ2-7; a weak D match, TRBD2 (6 bases). The CDR3 consists of 15 residues. Germline CDR1 and CDR2: SGHTA and FQGNSA. Trimming stripped 1 base from V and 0 bases from J, with 10 bases between.

CDR3 bases: TGTGCCAGCAGCACTGCTCCGGGTCAGCCCCAGCATTTT. This translates into CASSTAPGQPQHF. The chain combines TRBV21-1 with TRBJ1-5. TRBV21-1 is recorded as a pseudogene. The CDR3 contains 13 residues.

This chain connects TRBV24-1 to TRBJ1-2; 7 bases fit TRBD1. J was trimmed by 8 bases and V by 5 bases; bases with no gene match: 10. Per the germline V gene, CDR1 is KGHDR and CDR2 is SFDVKD. CDR3 length equals 14 residues. The CDR3 protein is CATSALGQSSGYTF. Written as DNA, the CDR3 is TGTGCCACCAGTGCCCTGGGACAGTCGTCGGGCTACACCTTC.

About this clone: This sample includes further DNA sequences coding for the same CDR3. V is TRBV3-1 (or the pseudogene TRBV3-2) and J is TRBJ1-2; tentatively, D is TRBD1 (6 bases). Trimming took 3 bases from V and 4 from J, leaving 9 bases between them. Looked up from germline, CDR1 is LGHDT and CDR2 is YNNKEL (reference sequence). The CDR3 extends over 13 amino acids. The CDR3 spells CASSQGAGYGYTF. The CDR3 DNA is TGTGCCAGCAGCCAGGGGGCAGGCTATGGCTACACCTTC.

About this clone: Other nucleotide sequences in the sample specify the same CDR3. This chain uses TRBV19 with TRBJ1-6, with D uncertain. Between the trimmed V and J ends, which lost 5 bases and 10 bases, there was a span of 9 bases. Germline lookup yields CDR1 LNHDA and CDR2 SQIVND (reference sequence). The CDR3 is 12 amino acids. The CDR3 protein is CASSPRGSPLHF. CDR3 sequence (DNA): TGTGCCAGTAGTCCGCGCGGGTCACCCCTCCACTTT. The full variable domain, its missing parts supplied by reference TRBV19 and TRBJ1-6, is DGGITQSPKYLFRKEGQNVTLSCEQNLNHDAMYWYRQDPGQGLRLIYYSQIVNDFQKGDIAEGYSVSREKKESFPLTVTSAQKNPTAFYLCASSPRGSPLHFGNGTRLTVT.